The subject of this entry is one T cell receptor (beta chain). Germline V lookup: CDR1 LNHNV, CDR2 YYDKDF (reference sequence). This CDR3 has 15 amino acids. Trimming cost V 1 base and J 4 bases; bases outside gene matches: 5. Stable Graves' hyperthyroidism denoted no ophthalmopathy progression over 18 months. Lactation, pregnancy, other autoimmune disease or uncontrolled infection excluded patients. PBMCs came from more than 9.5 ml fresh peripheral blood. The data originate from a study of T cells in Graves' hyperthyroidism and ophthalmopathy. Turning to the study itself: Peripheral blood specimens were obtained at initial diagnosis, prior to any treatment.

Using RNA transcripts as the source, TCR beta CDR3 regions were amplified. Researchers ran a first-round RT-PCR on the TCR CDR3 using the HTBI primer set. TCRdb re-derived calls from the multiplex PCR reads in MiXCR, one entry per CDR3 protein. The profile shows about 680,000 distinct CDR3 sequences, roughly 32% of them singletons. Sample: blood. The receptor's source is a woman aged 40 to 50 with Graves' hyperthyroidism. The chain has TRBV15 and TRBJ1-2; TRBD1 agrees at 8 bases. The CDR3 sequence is CATSRVRGRGYGYTF. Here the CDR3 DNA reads TGTGCCACCAGCAGAGTCAGGGGGCGGGGCTATGGCTACACCTTC.